The subject of this entry is one T cell receptor beta chain. Unique molecular identifiers were affixed to single, distinct cDNA molecules. TCRdb re-called the 5' RACE reads with MiXCR, one entry per CDR3 protein. The sample contains approximately 50,000 distinct CDR3 sequences, around 9.5% of which appear only once. Germline-derived CDR1 and CDR2 are MDHEN and SYDVKM. Trimming stripped 8 bases from V and 7 bases from J, with 18 bases between. CDR3 length: 13 residues. This sample was included in a study of early T cells in non-severe SARS-CoV-2 infection. The rearrangement links TRBV28 to TRBJ2-7; weak D call: TRBD1 (6 bases). The sample taken for sequencing was whole blood. The sequence was obtained from an adult who was a healthcare worker with PCR-confirmed SARS-CoV-2 infection or an uninfected control (not recorded which). CDR3 amino acids: CASGRGIPREQYF. CDR3 DNA sequence: TGTGCCAGCGGAAGGGGGATTCCGAGGGAGCAGTACTTC. Full variable domain (missing parts from reference TRBV28 and TRBJ2-7): DVKVTQSSRYLVKRTGEKVFLECVQDMDHENMFWYRQDPGLGLRLIYFSYDVKMKEKGDIPEGYSVSREKKERFSLILESASTNQTSMYLCASGRGIPREQYFGPGTRLTVT.